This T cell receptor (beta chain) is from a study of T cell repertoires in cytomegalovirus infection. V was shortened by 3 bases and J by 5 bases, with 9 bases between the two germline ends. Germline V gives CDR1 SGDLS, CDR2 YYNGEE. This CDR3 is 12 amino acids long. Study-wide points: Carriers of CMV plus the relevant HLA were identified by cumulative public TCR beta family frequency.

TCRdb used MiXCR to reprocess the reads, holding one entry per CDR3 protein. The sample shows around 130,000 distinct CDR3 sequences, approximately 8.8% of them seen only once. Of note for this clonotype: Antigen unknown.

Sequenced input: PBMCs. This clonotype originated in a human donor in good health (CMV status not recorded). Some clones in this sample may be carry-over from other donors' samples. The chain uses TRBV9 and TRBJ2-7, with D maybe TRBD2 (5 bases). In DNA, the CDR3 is TGTGCCAGCAGCGGCCCTAGCAACGAGCAGTACTTC. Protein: CASSGPSNEQYF.